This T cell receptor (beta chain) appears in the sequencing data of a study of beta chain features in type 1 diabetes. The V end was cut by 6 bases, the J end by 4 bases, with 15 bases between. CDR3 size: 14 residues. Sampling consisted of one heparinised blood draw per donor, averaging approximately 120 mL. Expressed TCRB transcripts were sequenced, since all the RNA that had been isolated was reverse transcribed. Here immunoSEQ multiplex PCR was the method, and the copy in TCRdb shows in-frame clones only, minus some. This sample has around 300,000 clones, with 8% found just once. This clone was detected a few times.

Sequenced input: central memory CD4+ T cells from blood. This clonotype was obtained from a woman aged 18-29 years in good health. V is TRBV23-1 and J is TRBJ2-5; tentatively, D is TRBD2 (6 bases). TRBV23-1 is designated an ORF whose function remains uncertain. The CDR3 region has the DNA TGCGCCAGCAGCCGACTAGAAGGAACAGAGACCCAGTACTTC. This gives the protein CASSRLEGTETQYF.